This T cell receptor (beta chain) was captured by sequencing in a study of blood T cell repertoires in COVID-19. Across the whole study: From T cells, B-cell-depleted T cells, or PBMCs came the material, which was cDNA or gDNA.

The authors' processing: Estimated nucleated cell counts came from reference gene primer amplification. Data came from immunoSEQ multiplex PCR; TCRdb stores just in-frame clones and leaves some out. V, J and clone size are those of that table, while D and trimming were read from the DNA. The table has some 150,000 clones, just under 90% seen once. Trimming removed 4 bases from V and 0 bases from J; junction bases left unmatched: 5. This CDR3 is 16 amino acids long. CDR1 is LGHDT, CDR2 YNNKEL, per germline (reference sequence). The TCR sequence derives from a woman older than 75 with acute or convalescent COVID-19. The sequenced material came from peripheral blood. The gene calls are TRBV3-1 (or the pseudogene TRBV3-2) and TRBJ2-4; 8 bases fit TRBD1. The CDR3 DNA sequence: TGTGCCAGCAGCCCCGCCAGGGGGCTAGCCAAAAACATTCAGTACTTC. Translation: CASSPARGLAKNIQYF.